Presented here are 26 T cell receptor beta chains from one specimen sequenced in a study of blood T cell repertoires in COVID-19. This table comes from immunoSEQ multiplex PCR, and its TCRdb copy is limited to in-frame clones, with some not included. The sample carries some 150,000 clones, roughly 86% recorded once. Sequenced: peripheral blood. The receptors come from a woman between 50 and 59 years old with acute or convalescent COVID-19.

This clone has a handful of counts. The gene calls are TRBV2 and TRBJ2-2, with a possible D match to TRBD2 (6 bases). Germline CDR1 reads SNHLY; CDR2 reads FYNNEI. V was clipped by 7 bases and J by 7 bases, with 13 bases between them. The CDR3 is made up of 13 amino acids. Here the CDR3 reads CASKEGSGGELFF. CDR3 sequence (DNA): TGTGCCAGCAAGGAGGGCTCGGGCGGGGAGCTGTTTTTT.

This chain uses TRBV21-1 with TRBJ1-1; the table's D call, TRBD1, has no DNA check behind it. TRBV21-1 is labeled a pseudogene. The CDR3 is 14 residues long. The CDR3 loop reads CASSKQGGWTEAFF. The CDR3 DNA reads TGTGCCAGCAGCAAACAGGGGGGATGGACTGAAGCTTTCTTT.

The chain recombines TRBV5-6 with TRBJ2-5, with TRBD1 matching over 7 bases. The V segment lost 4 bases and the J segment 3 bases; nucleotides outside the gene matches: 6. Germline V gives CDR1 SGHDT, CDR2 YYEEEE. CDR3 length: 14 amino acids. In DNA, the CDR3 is TGTGCCAGCAGCCCAAACAGGGGTAAAGAGACCCAGTACTTC. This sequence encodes CASSPNRGKETQYF.

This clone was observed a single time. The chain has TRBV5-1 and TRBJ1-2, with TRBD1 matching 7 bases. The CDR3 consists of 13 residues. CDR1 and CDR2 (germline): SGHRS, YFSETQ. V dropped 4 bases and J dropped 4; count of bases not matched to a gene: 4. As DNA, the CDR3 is TGCGCCAGCAGCACTGGGACAGCCTATGGCTACACCTTC. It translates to CASSTGTAYGYTF. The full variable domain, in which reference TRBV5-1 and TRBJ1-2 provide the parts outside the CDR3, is KAGVTQTPRYLIKTRGQQVTLSCSPISGHRSVSWYQQTPGQGLQFLFEYFSETQRNKGNFPGRFSGRQFSNSRSEMNVSTLELGDSALYLCASSTGTAYGYTFGSGTRLTVV.

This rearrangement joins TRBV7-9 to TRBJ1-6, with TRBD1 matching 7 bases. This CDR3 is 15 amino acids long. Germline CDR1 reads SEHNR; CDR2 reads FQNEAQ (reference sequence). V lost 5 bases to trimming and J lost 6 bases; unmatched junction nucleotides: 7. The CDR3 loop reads CASSLYGQVNSPLHF. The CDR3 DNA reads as TGTGCCAGCAGCCTATACGGACAGGTTAATTCACCCCTCCACTTT. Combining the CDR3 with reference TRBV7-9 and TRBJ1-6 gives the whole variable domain DTGVSQNPRHKITKRGQNVTFRCDPISEHNRLYWYRQTLGQGPEFLTYFQNEAQLEKSRLLSDRFSAERPKGSFSTLEIQRTEQGDSAMYLCASSLYGQVNSPLHFGNGTRLTVT.

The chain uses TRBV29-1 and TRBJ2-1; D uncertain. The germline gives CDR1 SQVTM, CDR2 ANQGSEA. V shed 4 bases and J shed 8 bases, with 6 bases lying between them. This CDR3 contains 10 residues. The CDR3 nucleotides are TGCAGCGTTGGCGAGTATGAGCAGTTCTTC. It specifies CSVGEYEQFF.

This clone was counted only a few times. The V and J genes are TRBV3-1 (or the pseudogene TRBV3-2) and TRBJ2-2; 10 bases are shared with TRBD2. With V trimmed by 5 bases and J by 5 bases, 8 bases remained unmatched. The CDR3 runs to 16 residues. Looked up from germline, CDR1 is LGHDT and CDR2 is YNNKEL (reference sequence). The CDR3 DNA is TGTGCCAGCAGCTCCCGGCTAGCGGGGGATACCGGGGAGCTGTTTTTT. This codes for CASSSRLAGDTGELFF.

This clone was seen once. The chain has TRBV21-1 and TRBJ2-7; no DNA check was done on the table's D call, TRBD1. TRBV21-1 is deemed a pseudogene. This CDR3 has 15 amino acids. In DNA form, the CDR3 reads TGTGCCAGCAGCAAACCCCAGGCAGGGGGCTCCGAGCAGTACTTC. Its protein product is CASSKPQAGGSEQYF.

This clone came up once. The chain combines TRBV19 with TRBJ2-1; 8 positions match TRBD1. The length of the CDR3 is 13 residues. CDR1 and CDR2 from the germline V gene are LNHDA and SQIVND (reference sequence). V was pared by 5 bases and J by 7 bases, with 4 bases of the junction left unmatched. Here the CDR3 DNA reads TGTGCCAGTAGTCAGGGGGCGCCTAATGAGCAGTTCTTC. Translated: CASSQGAPNEQFF.

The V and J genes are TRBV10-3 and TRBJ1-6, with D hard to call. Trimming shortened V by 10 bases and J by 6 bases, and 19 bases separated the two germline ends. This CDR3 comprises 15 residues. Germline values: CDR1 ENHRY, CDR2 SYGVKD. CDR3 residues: CATSSLGLTNSPLHF. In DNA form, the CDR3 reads TGTGCCACGTCAAGTCTGGGCCTGACTAATTCACCCCTCCACTTT.

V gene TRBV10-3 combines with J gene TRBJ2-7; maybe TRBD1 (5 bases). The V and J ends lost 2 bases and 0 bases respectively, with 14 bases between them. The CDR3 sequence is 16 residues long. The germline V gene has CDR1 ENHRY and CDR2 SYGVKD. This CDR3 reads CAISEPTGFYSYEQYF. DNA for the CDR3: TGTGCCATCAGTGAGCCTACAGGTTTTTACTCCTACGAGCAGTACTTC.

Written as DNA, the CDR3 is TGTGCCAGCAGCTTGAGACAAATCCGCGGCACAGATACGCAGTATTTT. As protein: CASSLRQIRGTDTQYF. The chain carries TRBV5-6 and TRBJ2-3; D unclear. This CDR3 region has 16 residues. V was cut by 1 base and J by 1 base, with 13 bases left in between. In germline, CDR1 is SGHDT, CDR2 YYEEEE.

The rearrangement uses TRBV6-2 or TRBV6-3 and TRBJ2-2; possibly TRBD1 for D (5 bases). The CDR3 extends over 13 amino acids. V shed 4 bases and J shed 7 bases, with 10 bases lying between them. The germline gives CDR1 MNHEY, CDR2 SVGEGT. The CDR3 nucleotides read TGTGCCAGCAGTTCCTACAGGATCGGGGAGCTGTTTTTT. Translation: CASSSYRIGELFF.

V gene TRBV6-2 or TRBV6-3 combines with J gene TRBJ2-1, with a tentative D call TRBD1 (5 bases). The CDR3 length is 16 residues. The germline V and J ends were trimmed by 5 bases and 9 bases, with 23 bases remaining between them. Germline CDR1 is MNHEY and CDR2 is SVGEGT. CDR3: CASSPLWQGLVSEQFF. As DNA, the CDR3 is TGTGCCAGCAGTCCCCTTTGGCAGGGCCTGGTTAGTGAGCAGTTCTTC.

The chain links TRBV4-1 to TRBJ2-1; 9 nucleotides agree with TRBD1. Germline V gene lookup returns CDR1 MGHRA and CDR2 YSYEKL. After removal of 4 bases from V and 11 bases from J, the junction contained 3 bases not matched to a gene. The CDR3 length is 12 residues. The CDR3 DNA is TGCGCCAGCAGCCCCGGGACAGGGCAGCAGTTCTTC. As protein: CASSPGTGQQFF.

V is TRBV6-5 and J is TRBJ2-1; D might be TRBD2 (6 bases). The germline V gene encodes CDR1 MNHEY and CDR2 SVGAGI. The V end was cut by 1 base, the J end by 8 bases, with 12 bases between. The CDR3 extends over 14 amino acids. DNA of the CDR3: TGTGCCAGCAGTTACTATGACGGGAGAGATGAGCAGTTCTTC. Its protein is CASSYYDGRDEQFF.

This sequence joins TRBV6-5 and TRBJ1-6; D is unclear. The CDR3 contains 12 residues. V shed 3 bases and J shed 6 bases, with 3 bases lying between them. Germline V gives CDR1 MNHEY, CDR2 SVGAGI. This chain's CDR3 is CASSYINSPLHF. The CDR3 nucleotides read TGTGCCAGCAGTTATATTAATTCACCCCTCCACTTT.

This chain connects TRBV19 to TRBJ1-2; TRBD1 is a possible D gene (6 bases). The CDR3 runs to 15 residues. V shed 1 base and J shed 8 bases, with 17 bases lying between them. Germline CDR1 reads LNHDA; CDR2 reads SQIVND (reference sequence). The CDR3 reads CASSIGGHFVGGYTF. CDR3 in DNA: TGTGCCAGTAGTATAGGGGGACACTTCGTCGGGGGCTACACCTTC.

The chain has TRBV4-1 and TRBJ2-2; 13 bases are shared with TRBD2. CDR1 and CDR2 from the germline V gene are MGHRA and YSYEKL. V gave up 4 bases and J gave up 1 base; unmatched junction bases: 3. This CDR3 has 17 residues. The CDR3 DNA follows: TGCGCCAGCAGCCTGGGACTAGCGGGAATGAACACCGGGGAGCTGTTTTTT. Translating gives CASSLGLAGMNTGELFF.

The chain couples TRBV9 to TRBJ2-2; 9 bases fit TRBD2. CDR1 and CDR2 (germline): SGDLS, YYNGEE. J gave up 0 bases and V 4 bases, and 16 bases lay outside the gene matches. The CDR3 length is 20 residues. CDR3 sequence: CASSHPSFAGGKANTGELFF. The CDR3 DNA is TGTGCCAGCAGCCATCCCTCATTTGCGGGAGGGAAGGCGAACACCGGGGAGCTGTTTTTT.

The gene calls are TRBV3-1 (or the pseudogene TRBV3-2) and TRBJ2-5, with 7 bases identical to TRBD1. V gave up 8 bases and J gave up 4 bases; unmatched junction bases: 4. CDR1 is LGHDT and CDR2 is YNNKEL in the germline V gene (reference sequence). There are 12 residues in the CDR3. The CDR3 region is CASRPGGETQYF. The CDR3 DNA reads TGTGCCAGCCGCCCAGGGGGAGAGACCCAGTACTTC.

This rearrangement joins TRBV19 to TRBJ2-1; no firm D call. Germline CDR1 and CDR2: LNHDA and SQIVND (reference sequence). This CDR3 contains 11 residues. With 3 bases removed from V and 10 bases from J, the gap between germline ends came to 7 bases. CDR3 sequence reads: CASSITWEQFF. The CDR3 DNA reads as TGTGCCAGTAGTATCACTTGGGAGCAGTTCTTC.

The DNA for the CDR3 is TGTGCCAGCAGCGGGGGGCGGGGGAGTAGCACAGATACGCAGTATTTT. Protein: CASSGGRGSSTDTQYF. The chain employs TRBV7-6 and TRBJ2-3; possibly TRBD2 for D (7 bases). The length of the CDR3 is 16 residues. V lost 5 bases, J lost 0 bases, and 15 bases lay in between. Germline V gene sequence: CDR1 SGHVS, CDR2 FNYEAQ.

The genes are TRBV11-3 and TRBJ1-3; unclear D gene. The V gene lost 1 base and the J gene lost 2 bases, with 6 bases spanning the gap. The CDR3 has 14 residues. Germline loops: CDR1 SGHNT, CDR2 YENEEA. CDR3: CASSLVAAGNTIYF. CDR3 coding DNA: TGTGCCAGCAGCTTAGTGGCAGCTGGAAACACCATATATTTT.

CDR3 in DNA: TGCGCCAGCAGCTTGGGACCGGGGTGGGATGAAAAACTGTTTTTT. Translation: CASSLGPGWDEKLFF. This rearrangement joins TRBV5-1 to TRBJ1-4; unclear D gene. This CDR3 region has 15 residues. Per germline, CDR1 SGHRS and CDR2 YFSETQ. V was trimmed by 0 bases and J by 6 bases, leaving 12 bases between them.

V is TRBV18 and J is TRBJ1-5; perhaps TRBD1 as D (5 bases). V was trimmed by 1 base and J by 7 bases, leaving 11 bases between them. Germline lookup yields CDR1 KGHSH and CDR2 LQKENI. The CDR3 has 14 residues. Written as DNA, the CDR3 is TGTGCCAGCTCACCACAACAGGAAGAACAGCCCCAGCATTTT. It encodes CASSPQQEEQPQHF.